Listed below are T cell receptor beta chains from one sample, sequenced in a study of shared clonotypes between healthy human individuals. The repertoire was sequenced with immunoSEQ multiplex PCR; TCRdb's copy has only in-frame clones and lacks some. In the table there are more than 600,000 clones, 92% of which are singletons. Sequencing was carried out using naive CD8+ T cells sorted from blood. Receptors originate from a man aged 30 to 39 in good health. The CDR3 runs from the conserved cysteine through the conserved F or W. The D gene is left open where the match is weak. Expanded clones are given a class, and other clones once, few, many or no size at all.

abundance	v_gene	j_gene	d_gene	CDR3nt	CDR3aa
few	TRBV2	TRBJ2-7	.	TGTGCCAGCAGTGAATGGGGAGCGGGTGCCTACGAGCAGTACTTC	CASSEWGAGAYEQYF
.	TRBV4-1	TRBJ2-1	TRBD2	TGCGCCAGCAGCCAAGCCGGGACTAGCGTGTACAATGAGCAGTTCTTC	CASSQAGTSVYNEQFF
.	TRBV7-2	TRBJ2-2	TRBD1	TGTGCCAGCAGCACCTCCGGGACAGGAATAGGCGGGGAGCTGTTTTTT	CASSTSGTGIGGELFF
.	TRBV7-9	TRBJ2-7	.	TGTGCCAGCAGCTCTAGACAGCTCTACGAGCAGTACTTC	CASSSRQLYEQYF
.	TRBV28	TRBJ1-2	TRBD1	TGTGCCAGCAGTTTAACCGGGACAGGGATTGTCAACTATGGCTACACCTTC	CASSLTGTGIVNYGYTF
.	TRBV11-2	TRBJ2-7	TRBD2	TGTGCCAGCAGCTTGTGGACTAGCGGGAGGAGGTACGAGCAGTACTTC	CASSLWTSGRRYEQYF
.	TRBV27	TRBJ2-1	.	TGTGCCAGCTACTTAGGGGGCTCCTACAATGAGCAGTTCTTC	CASYLGGSYNEQFF
.	TRBV7-7	TRBJ2-7	TRBD2	TGTGCTAGCAGCCCGACTAGCGGGAGGGGAAACGAGCAGTACTTC	CASSPTSGRGNEQYF
.	TRBV4-1	TRBJ2-1	TRBD2	TGCGCCAGCAGCCAAGATCCGGGGGGAGCGTACAATGAGCAGTTCTTC	CASSQDPGGAYNEQFF
.	TRBV27	TRBJ2-7	TRBD1	TGTGCCAGCAGCCGGGGACAGGGGTCTTACGAGCAGTACTTC	CASSRGQGSYEQYF
.	TRBV6-1	TRBJ1-2	TRBD1	TGTGCCAGCAGTGAAGCGCTTCAAGGACAGGGGGCCTATGGCTACACCTTC	CASSEALQGQGAYGYTF
.	TRBV23-1	TRBJ2-7	.	TGCGCCAGCAGTCAATCGTTCAGATACGAGCAGTACTTC	CASSQSFRYEQYF
.	TRBV14	TRBJ2-2	.	TGTGCCAGCAGCCAATACGGGGGATCCGGGGAGCTGTTTTTT	CASSQYGGSGELFF
.	TRBV6-5	TRBJ1-2	.	TGTGCCAGCAATGACAGATCGTTGGGCGGCTACACCTTC	CASNDRSLGGYTF
.	TRBV6-6	TRBJ2-3	.	TGTGCCAGCAGTTACCTTTCGGAGTCGATAACAGATACGCAGTATTTT	CASSYLSESITDTQYF
.	TRBV7-9	TRBJ2-7	.	TGTGCCAGCAGCCCAATGACAGGAGGCGAGCAGTACTTC	CASSPMTGGEQYF
.	TRBV4-1	TRBJ2-2	.	TGCGCCAGCAGCCAAAAACCCCAGGGCACCGGGGAGCTGTTTTTT	CASSQKPQGTGELFF
.	TRBV27	TRBJ2-2	.	TGTGCCAGCAGTCCTACTAGGCACGTCACCGGGGAGCTGTTTTTT	CASSPTRHVTGELFF
.	TRBV7-9	TRBJ2-1	.	TGTGCCAGCAGGGATCTTACGGCTAATTACTACAATGAGCAGTTCTTC	CASRDLTANYYNEQFF
.	TRBV29-1	TRBJ2-1	.	TGCAGCGTTGAGCCTAAAGGATACTACAATGAGCAGTTCTTC	CSVEPKGYYNEQFF
.	TRBV7-2	TRBJ2-7	.	TGTGCCAGCAGCCCCCTGGCAGCCGCCATCTCCTACGAGCAGTACTTC	CASSPLAAAISYEQYF
.	TRBV14	TRBJ2-7	TRBD2	TGTGCCAGCAGCCGGGGGGGACTCGAGCAGTACTTC	CASSRGGLEQYF
once	TRBV21-1	TRBJ1-1	.	TGTGCCAGCAGCAGTCAAACAGGGGGGAACACTGAAGCTTTCTTT	CASSSQTGGNTEAFF
.	TRBV10-2	TRBJ2-7	.	TGCGCCAGCCTTAACCGGGACACCGTTTACTTC	CASLNRDTVYF
.	TRBV28	TRBJ2-1	TRBD2	TGTGCCAGCAGTCACAGGAGCGGGGGCTCCTACAATGAGCAGTTCTTC	CASSHRSGGSYNEQFF
once	TRBV7-9	TRBJ2-7	.	TGTGCCAGCAGCTCACAGGAATCCTACGAGCAGTACTTC	CASSSQESYEQYF
.	TRBV9	TRBJ2-1	TRBD2	TGTGCCAGCAGCGTAGGGGCTAGCGGGAGCTATGAGCAGTTCTTC	CASSVGASGSYEQFF
.	TRBV7-8	TRBJ2-3	.	TGTGCCAGCAGCTTATACCCACCCGAAGAGACAGTTTTGACAGATACGCAGTATTTT	CASSLYPPEETVLTDTQYF
.	TRBV14	TRBJ2-3	.	TGTGCCAGCAGCCCCAGACAGTGGGGCAAGTGGGATACGCAGTATTTT	CASSPRQWGKWDTQYF
.	TRBV7-2	TRBJ2-7	TRBD2	TGTGCCAGCAGCTTAGGGGCGGGAGGGGGGTACGAGCAGTACTTC	CASSLGAGGGYEQYF
.	TRBV7-9	TRBJ1-3	.	TGTGCCAGCAGCTTAGAAGGGGATGGAAACACCATATATTTT	CASSLEGDGNTIYF
.	TRBV7-9	TRBJ2-5	.	TGTGCCAGCAGCTTAAAAGGCAATCAAGAGACCCAGTACTTC	CASSLKGNQETQYF